Below, 18 T cell receptor beta chains from the same sample are listed, as sequenced in a study of beta chain features in type 1 diabetes. The study, taken as a whole, reports: Among patients with Type 1 diabetes, TCRB CDR3s were moderately but significantly shorter in every one of the four CD4+ subsets.

These receptors' targets are unknown. Investigators reverse transcribed all isolated RNA, so they sequenced expressed TCRB transcripts. Sequencing used immunoSEQ multiplex PCR; TCRdb keeps in-frame clones, though not all of them. Of over 150,000 clones detected, 10% appear once; the ten largest clones hold approximately 0.5%. The sample taken for sequencing was central memory CD4+ T cells from blood. Receptors originate from a young man with type 1 diabetes.

Only a few counts were recorded for this clone. The chain uses TRBV7-2 and TRBJ1-2; 8 nucleotides align to TRBD1. This CDR3 region has 13 residues. Germline CDR1 is SGHTA and CDR2 is FQGNSA. V shed 5 bases and J 8 bases; nucleotides not matched to a gene: 7. As DNA, the CDR3 is TGTGCCAGCAGCAAAGGACAGGGTGGCGGCTACACCTTC. It codes for CASSKGQGGGYTF.

This clone was counted a few times. The chain combines TRBV2 with TRBJ2-7; 9 bases are a match to TRBD1. Germline assignment: CDR1 SNHLY and CDR2 FYNNEI. Trimming removed 5 bases from V and 5 bases from J; junction bases left unmatched: 16. The CDR3 is made up of 17 amino acids. This chain's CDR3 is CASSPRTLDRGYHEQYF. The CDR3 DNA sequence: TGTGCCAGCAGTCCCCGGACCCTGGACAGGGGTTACCACGAGCAGTACTTC. The full variable domain, rest sourced from reference TRBV2 and TRBJ2-7, is EPEVTQTPSHQVTQMGQEVILRCVPISNHLYFYWYRQILGQKVEFLVSFYNNEISEKSEIFDDQFSVERPDGSNFTLKIRSTKLEDSAMYFCASSPRTLDRGYHEQYFGPGTRLTVT.

The V call is TRBV28, the J call TRBJ1-4; D gene unclear. The germline CDR1 and CDR2 sequences are MDHEN and SYDVKM. This CDR3 region has 11 residues. V dropped 4 bases and J dropped 5 bases, with 2 bases sitting between them. The CDR3 loop reads CASSSNEKLFF. DNA for the CDR3: TGTGCCAGCAGTTCAAATGAAAAACTGTTTTTT.

The CDR3 nucleotides are TGTGCCAGCTCACCGGTCAGGGAACCAAATCAGCCCCAGCATTTT. Protein sequence: CASSPVREPNQPQHF. V usage is TRBV18 and J usage is TRBJ1-5, with D perhaps TRBD1 (5 bases). The CDR3 has 15 amino acids. Between the trimmed V and J ends, which lost 3 bases and 4 bases, there was a span of 13 bases. Per the germline V gene, CDR1 is KGHSH and CDR2 is LQKENI.

The chain joins TRBV27 to TRBJ2-3; 10 positions agree with TRBD1. The CDR3 length is 12 residues. The V and J ends lost 6 bases and 9 bases, in that order; junction bases with no gene match: 3. The germline V gene has CDR1 MNHEY and CDR2 SMNVEV (reference sequence). This chain's CDR3 is CASRVDRGTQYF. The CDR3 bases are TGTGCCAGCAGGGTGGACAGGGGGACGCAGTATTTT.

CDR3 coding DNA: TGTGCCAGCTCGCCCTACCGGGACTGGTCCACTGAAGCTTTCTTT. Translating gives CASSPYRDWSTEAFF. The chain joins TRBV18 to TRBJ1-1; tentatively, D is TRBD1 (5 bases). Trimming shortened V by 6 bases and J by 4 bases, and 18 bases separated the two germline ends. This CDR3 region has 15 residues. Germline CDR1 and CDR2: KGHSH and LQKENI.

This clone was counted a few times. The chain employs TRBV7-9 and TRBJ2-1, with a tentative D call TRBD2 (5 bases). Trimming pared 3 bases from V and 0 bases from J, leaving 9 bases between. The CDR3 sequence is 15 residues long. From germline, CDR1 is SEHNR and CDR2 FQNEAQ (reference sequence). CDR3 loop: CASSFGGGSYNEQFF. In DNA form, the CDR3 reads TGTGCCAGCAGCTTTGGCGGAGGCTCCTACAATGAGCAGTTCTTC.

In this sample, this clone turned up a few times. The chain carries TRBV27 and TRBJ2-7; D may be TRBD2 (7 bases). V gave up 5 bases and J gave up 5 bases, with 13 bases separating them. Germline loops: CDR1 MNHEY, CDR2 SMNVEV (reference sequence). The CDR3 runs to 13 residues. CDR3 protein: CASSLVGGDEQYF. DNA for the CDR3: TGTGCCAGCAGTCTCGTAGGGGGGGACGAGCAGTACTTC.

This clone came up a few times. This chain joins TRBV5-1 and TRBJ2-5, with D perhaps TRBD1 (6 bases). The CDR3 spans 12 residues. Germline CDR1 and CDR2: SGHRS and YFSETQ. The ends were cut back, 5 bases at V and 5 bases at J, with 10 bases in the middle. The CDR3 nucleotides read TGCGCCAGCAGGGCCACAGGGGAGACCCAGTACTTC. This translates into CASRATGETQYF.

The CDR3 region is CASSQEISDSYNEQFF. The CDR3 region has the DNA TGCGCCAGCAGCCAAGAAATTTCAGACTCCTACAATGAGCAGTTCTTC. V is TRBV4-3 and J is TRBJ2-1; D gene uncertain. The CDR3 is 16 residues long. Germline V gene sequence: CDR1 LGHNA, CDR2 YSLEER. Deletions cut 0 bases from V and 0 bases from J, with 9 bases between.

This clone was observed a few times. The chain employs TRBV2 and TRBJ2-1; 9 nucleotides line up with TRBD1. CDR1 is SNHLY and CDR2 is FYNNEI in the germline V gene. This CDR3 has 13 amino acids. The V segment lost 6 bases and the J segment 10 bases; nucleotides outside the gene matches: 7. The CDR3 nucleotides are TGTGCCAGCAGCGTGGACAGGGGCTTGGAGCAGTTCTTC. This sequence encodes CASSVDRGLEQFF.

This clone was seen at least ten times. The rearrangement uses TRBV7-9 and TRBJ2-3, with D possibly matching TRBD1 (5 bases). CDR1 and CDR2 from the germline V gene are SEHNR and FQNEAQ (reference sequence). Deletions cut 2 bases from V and 4 bases from J, with 10 bases between. The CDR3 consists of 14 residues. This chain's CDR3 is CASSLRARADTQYF. CDR3 DNA sequence: TGTGCCAGCAGCTTACGGGCCAGGGCAGATACGCAGTATTTT. The variable domain in full, completed from reference TRBV7-9 and TRBJ2-3, reads DTGVSQNPRHKITKRGQNVTFRCDPISEHNRLYWYRQTLGQGPEFLTYFQNEAQLEKSRLLSDRFSAERPKGSFSTLEIQRTEQGDSAMYLCASSLRARADTQYFGPGTRLTVL.

This clone was counted only a few times. Within the sample, other DNA sequences also encode this same CDR3. The genes are TRBV7-2 and TRBJ2-5; 9 bases agree with TRBD2. This CDR3 has 15 amino acids. Trimming cost V 4 bases and J 1 base; bases outside gene matches: 4. Germline lookup yields CDR1 SGHTA and CDR2 FQGNSA. The CDR3 protein is CASSSGTSLQETQYF. The DNA for the CDR3 is TGTGCCAGCAGCTCCGGGACTAGCCTCCAAGAGACCCAGTACTTC.

As to this clone: The same CDR3 is also encoded by other DNA sequences in this sample. This chain joins TRBV2 and TRBJ1-1, with unresolved D. Between the trimmed V and J ends, which lost 4 bases and 1 base, there was a span of 4 bases. There are 12 residues in the CDR3. Germline-derived CDR1 and CDR2 are SNHLY and FYNNEI. The CDR3 DNA reads TGTGCCAGCAGTGTTAGGAACACTGAAGCTTTCTTT. Its protein product is CASSVRNTEAFF.

Note on this clone: This may stem from a read error, because a much larger clone lies one nucleotide away. V is TRBV5-8 and J is TRBJ1-4; weak D call: TRBD1 (6 bases). V lost 4 bases, J lost 0 bases, and 7 bases lay in between. Germline CDR1 reads SGHTS; CDR2 reads YDEGEE. CDR3 length: 14 residues. CDR3 coding DNA: TGTGCCAGCAGCCGACAGGCAACTAATGAAAAACTGTTTTTT. Amino acid sequence: CASSRQATNEKLFF.

The gene calls are TRBV29-1 and TRBJ2-5; the match to TRBD2 covers 15 bases. V dropped 6 bases and J dropped 4; count of bases not matched to a gene: 6. This CDR3 spans 15 amino acids. In germline, CDR1 is SQVTM, CDR2 ANQGSEA. The CDR3 sequence is CSVGLAGGVGETQYF. The DNA of the CDR3 is TGCAGCGTGGGACTAGCGGGAGGAGTTGGAGAGACCCAGTACTTC.

This clone was seen only a few times. V and J are TRBV30 and TRBJ2-7, with 8 bases that match TRBD2. The CDR3 totals 13 residues. J lost 6 bases, V lost 5 bases, and 9 bases had no gene match. Germline V CDR1 and CDR2: GTSNPN, SVGIG (reference sequence). DNA of the CDR3: TGTGCCTGGGATTGGGGACTAGGCTCCGAGCAGTACTTC. This gives the protein CAWDWGLGSEQYF.

This clone was found a few times. This chain joins TRBV7-9 and TRBJ2-1, with 7 bases that match TRBD2. Per the germline V gene, CDR1 is SEHNR and CDR2 is FQNEAQ (reference sequence). J lost 4 bases, V lost 5 bases, and 14 bases had no gene match. There are 17 residues in the CDR3. CDR3 DNA sequence: TGTGCCAGCAGCCCGGGGGGAGCGCGGGCCATATACAATGAGCAGTTCTTC. It encodes CASSPGGARAIYNEQFF. Based on the CDR3 plus reference TRBV7-9 and TRBJ2-1, the full variable domain is DTGVSQNPRHKITKRGQNVTFRCDPISEHNRLYWYRQTLGQGPEFLTYFQNEAQLEKSRLLSDRFSAERPKGSFSTLEIQRTEQGDSAMYLCASSPGGARAIYNEQFFGPGTRLTVL.